This section outlines one T cell receptor beta chain sequence together with its context. Its antigen is as yet unknown. The CDR3 runs 15 residues. CDR1 is LGHNA, CDR2 YNFKEQ, per germline. With 0 bases clipped from V and 0 bases from J, the junction kept 0 bases outside the gene matches. PCR involved 60 Vbeta and 13 Jbeta primers. Generated by immunoSEQ multiplex PCR, the TCRdb table keeps only in-frame clones and is missing some. The sample has fewer than 100,000 clones; around 77% are singletons. These data are taken from a study of cytomegalovirus exposure and HLA in healthy donors. Turning to the study itself: An early data release held approximately 85 million unique TCRs from HLA-typed donors.

Study results and limitations: Later genetic work tied a missense DCLRE1C variant to beta-chain V and J trimming. TRBV6-2, TRBV6-3 and other indistinguishable V segments were excluded. Later on, analysis showed that most CMV-associated TCR beta chains appeared to be HLA-restricted.

The chain combines TRBV4-2 with TRBJ2-7; 9 bases fit TRBD2. This clonotype originated in a middle-aged man in good health and CMV-seronegative. Input material: PBMCs. For the CDR3, the DNA is TGTGCCAGCAGCCAAGATAGCGGGAGCTCCTACGAGCAGTACTTC. It codes for CASSQDSGSSYEQYF.